The 5 T cell receptor beta chains reported below all come from one sample, sequenced in a study of blood T cell repertoires in COVID-19. This table comes from immunoSEQ multiplex PCR, and its TCRdb copy is limited to in-frame clones, with some not included. This sample has 85,000 to 100,000 clones; roughly 79% occur once, and the top ten carry 4.5% to 5.5%. Sequenced sample: peripheral blood. The receptors originated from a man aged 80 or over with COVID-19, enrolled during active disease.

The V gene is TRBV5-1, the J gene TRBJ1-1; 8 bases map to TRBD1. V gave up 1 base and J gave up 1 base; unmatched junction bases: 3. The CDR3 length is 15 residues. Germline CDR1 is SGHRS and CDR2 is YFSETQ. The CDR3 DNA reads TGCGCCAGCAGCTTGTCAGGACAGGGGAACACTGAAGCTTTCTTT. Its protein is CASSLSGQGNTEAFF.

The V and J genes are TRBV30 and TRBJ2-3; 13 bases map to TRBD2. The germline CDR1 and CDR2 sequences are GTSNPN and SVGIG (reference sequence). This CDR3 contains 15 residues. The trim removed 5 bases at V and 6 bases at J, leaving 8 bases unmatched. In DNA form, the CDR3 reads TGTGCCTGGGGCAAGGGACTAGCGGGGTCTGATACGCAGTATTTT. Protein: CAWGKGLAGSDTQYF.

V usage is TRBV5-1 and J usage is TRBJ2-3; 16 bases are shared with TRBD2. The CDR3 runs to 17 residues. Germline CDR1 is SGHRS and CDR2 is YFSETQ. V lost 4 bases, J lost 2 bases, and 4 bases stayed unmatched. CDR3 in amino acids: CASSPGLAGGSTDTQYF. CDR3 coding DNA: TGCGCCAGCAGCCCGGGACTAGCGGGGGGGTCCACAGATACGCAGTATTTT.

The chain employs TRBV4-2 and TRBJ2-3; 8 bases match TRBD1. This CDR3 spans 16 amino acids. Germline V gene lookup returns CDR1 LGHNA and CDR2 YNFKEQ. The J segment lost 2 bases and the V segment lost 1 base, leaving 5 bases of the junction unmatched. The DNA of the CDR3 is TGTGCCAGCAGCCAAGTCGTGACAGGGGCCACAGATACGCAGTATTTT. Residues: CASSQVVTGATDTQYF.

This clone was seen a single time. J is TRBJ1-1 and V is TRBV6-2 or TRBV6-3; 8 nucleotides line up with TRBD1. Trimming took 0 bases from V and 1 from J; bases not matched to a gene: 7. The CDR3 loop spans 17 amino acids. CDR1 and CDR2 from the germline V gene are MNHEY and SVGEGT. The CDR3 sequence is CASSYSGQGAWNTEAFF. CDR3 nucleotides: TGTGCCAGCAGTTACTCCGGACAGGGCGCATGGAACACTGAAGCTTTCTTT.